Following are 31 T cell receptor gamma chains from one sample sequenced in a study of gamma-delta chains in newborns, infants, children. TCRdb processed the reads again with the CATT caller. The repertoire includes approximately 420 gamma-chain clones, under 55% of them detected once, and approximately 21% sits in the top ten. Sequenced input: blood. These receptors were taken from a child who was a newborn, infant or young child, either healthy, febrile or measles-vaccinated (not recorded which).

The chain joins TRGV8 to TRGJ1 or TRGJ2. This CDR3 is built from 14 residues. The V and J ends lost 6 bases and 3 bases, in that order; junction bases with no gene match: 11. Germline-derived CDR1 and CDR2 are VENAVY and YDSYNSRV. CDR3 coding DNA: TGTGCCACCTGGACCCCTCGGGGTTATTATAAGAAACTCTTT. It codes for CATWTPRGYYKKLF.

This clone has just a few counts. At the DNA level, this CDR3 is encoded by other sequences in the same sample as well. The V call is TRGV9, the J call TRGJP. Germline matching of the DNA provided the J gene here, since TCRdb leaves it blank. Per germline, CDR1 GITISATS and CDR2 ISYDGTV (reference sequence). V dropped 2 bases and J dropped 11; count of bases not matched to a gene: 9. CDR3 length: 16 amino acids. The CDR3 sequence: CALWEARELGKKIKVF. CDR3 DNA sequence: TGTGCCTTGTGGGAGGCGCGGGAGCTGGGCAAAAAAATCAAGGTATTT.

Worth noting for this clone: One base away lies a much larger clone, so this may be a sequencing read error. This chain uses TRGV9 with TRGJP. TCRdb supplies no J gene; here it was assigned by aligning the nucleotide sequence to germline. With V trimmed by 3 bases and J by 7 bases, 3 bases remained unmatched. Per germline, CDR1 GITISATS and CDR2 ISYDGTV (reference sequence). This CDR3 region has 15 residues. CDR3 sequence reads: CALWEHELGKKIKVF. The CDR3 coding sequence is TGTGCCTTGTGGGAGCATGAGTTGGGCAAAAAAATCAAGGTATTT.

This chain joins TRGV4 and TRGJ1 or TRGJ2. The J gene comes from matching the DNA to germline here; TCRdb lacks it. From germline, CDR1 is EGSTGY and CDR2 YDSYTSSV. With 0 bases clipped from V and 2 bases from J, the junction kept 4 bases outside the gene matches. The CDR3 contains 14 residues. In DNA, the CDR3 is TGTGCCACCTGGGATGGGAAGGATTATTATAAGAAACTCTTT. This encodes CATWDGKDYYKKLF.

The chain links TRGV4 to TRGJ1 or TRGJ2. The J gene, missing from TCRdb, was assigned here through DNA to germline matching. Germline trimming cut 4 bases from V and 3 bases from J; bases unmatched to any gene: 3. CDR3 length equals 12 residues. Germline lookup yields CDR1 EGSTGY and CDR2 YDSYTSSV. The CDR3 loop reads CATWEGYYKKLF. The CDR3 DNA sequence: TGTGCCACCTGGGAAGGTTATTATAAGAAACTCTTT.

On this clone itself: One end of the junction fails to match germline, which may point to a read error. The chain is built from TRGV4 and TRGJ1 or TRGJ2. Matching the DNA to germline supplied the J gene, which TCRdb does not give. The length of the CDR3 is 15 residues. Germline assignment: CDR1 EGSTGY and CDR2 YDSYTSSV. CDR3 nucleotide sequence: TGTGCCACCTGGGACCCAGGTCGGAATTATGATAAGAAACTCTTT. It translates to CATWDPGRNYDKKLF.

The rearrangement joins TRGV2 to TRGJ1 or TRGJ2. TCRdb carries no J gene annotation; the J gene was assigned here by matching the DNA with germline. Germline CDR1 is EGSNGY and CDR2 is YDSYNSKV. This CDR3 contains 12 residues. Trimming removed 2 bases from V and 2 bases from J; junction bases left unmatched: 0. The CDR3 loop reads CATWDDYYKKLF. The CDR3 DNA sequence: TGTGCCACCTGGGACGATTATTATAAGAAACTCTTT.

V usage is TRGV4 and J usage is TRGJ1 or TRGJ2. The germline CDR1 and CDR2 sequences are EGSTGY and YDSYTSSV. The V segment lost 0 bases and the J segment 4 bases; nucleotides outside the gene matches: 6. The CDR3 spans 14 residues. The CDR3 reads CATWDGPGYYKKLF. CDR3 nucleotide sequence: TGTGCCACCTGGGATGGGCCCGGATATTATAAGAAACTCTTT.

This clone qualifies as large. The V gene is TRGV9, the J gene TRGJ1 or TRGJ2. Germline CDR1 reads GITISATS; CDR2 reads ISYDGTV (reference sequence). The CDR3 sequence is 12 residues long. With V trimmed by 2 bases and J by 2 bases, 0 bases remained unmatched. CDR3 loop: CALWEDYYKKLF. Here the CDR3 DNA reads TGTGCCTTGTGGGAGGATTATTATAAGAAACTCTTT.

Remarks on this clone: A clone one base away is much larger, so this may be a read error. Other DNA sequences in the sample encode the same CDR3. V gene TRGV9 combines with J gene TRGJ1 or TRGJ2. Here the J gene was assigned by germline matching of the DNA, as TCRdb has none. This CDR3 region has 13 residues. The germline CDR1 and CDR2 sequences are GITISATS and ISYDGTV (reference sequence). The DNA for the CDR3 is TGCGCCTTGTGGGAGGTGGGATATTATAAGAAACTCTTT. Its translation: CALWEVGYYKKLF.

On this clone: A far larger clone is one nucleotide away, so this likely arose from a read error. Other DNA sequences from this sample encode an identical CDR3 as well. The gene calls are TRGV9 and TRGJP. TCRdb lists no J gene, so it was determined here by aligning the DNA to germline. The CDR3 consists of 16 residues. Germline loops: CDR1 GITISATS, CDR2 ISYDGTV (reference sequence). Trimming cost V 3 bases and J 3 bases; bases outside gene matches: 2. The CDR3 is CALWELQELGKKIKVF. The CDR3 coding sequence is TGTGCCTTGTGGGAGCTGCAAGAGTTGGGCAAAAAAATCAAGGTATTT.

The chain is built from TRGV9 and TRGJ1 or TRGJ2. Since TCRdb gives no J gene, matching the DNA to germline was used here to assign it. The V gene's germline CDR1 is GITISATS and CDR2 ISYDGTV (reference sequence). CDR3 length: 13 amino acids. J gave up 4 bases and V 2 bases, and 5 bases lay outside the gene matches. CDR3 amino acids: CALWEELYYKKLF. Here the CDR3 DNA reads TGTGCCTTGTGGGAGGAGCTGTATTATAAGAAACTCTTT.

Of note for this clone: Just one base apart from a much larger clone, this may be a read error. DNA of the CDR3: TGTGCCCCCTGGGATACCACTGGTTGGTTCAAGATATTT. Protein product: CAPWDTTGWFKIF. The chain links TRGV4 to TRGJP1. Because TCRdb records no J gene, it was assigned here through a match of the DNA to germline. The germline CDR1 and CDR2 sequences are EGSTGY and YDSYTSSV. The CDR3 sequence is 13 residues long.

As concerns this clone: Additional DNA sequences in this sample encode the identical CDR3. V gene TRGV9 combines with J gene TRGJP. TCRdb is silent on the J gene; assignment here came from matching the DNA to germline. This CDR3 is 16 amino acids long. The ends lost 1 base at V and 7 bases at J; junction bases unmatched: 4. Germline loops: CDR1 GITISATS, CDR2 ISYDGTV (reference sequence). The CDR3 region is CALWEVGELGKKIKVF. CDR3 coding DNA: TGTGCCTTGTGGGAGGTTGGGGAGTTGGGCAAAAAAATCAAGGTATTT.

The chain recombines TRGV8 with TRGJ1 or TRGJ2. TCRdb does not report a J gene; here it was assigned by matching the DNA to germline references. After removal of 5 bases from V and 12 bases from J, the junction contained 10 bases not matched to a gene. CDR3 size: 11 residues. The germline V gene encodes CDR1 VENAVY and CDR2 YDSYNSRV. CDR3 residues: CATWVAFGKLF. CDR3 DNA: TGTGCCACCTGGGTCGCCTTTGGGAAACTCTTT.

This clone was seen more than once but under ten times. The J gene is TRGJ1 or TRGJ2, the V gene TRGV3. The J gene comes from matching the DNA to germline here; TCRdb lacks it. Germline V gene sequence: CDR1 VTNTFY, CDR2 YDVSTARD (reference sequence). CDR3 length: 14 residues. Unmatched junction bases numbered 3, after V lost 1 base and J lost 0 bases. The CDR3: CATWDSLNYYKKLF. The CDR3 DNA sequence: TGTGCCACCTGGGACAGTCTGAATTATTATAAGAAACTCTTT.

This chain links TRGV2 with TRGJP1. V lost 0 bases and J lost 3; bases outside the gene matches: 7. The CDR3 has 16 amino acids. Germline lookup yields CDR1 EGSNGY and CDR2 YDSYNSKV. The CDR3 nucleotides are TGTGCCACCTGGGACGGGCCGGTATCCACTGGTTGGTTCAAGATATTT. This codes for CATWDGPVSTGWFKIF.

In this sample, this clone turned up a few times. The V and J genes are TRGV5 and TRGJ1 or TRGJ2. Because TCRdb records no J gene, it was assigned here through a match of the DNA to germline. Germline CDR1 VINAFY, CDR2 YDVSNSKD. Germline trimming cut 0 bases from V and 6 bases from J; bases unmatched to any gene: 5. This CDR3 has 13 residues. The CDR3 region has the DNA TGTGCCACCTGGGACAGGGGAGGTTATAAGAAACTCTTT. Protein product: CATWDRGGYKKLF.

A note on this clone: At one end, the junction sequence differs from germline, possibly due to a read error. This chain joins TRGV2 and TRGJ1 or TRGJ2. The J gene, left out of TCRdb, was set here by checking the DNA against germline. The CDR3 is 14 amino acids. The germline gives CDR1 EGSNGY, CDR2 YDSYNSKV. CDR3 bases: TGTGCCAACTGGGACGGACGAATTTATTATAAGAAACTCTTT. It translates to CANWDGRIYYKKLF.

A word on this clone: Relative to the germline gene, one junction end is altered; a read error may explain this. CDR3 protein: CATWDRRKSLNYYRKLF. The CDR3 DNA is TGTGCCACCTGGGACAGGCGAAAGTCGTTGAATTATTATAGGAAACTCTTT. This chain connects TRGV3 to TRGJ1 or TRGJ2. The J gene is absent in TCRdb and was assigned here via DNA matching to germline. The CDR3 extends over 17 amino acids. Germline lookup yields CDR1 VTNTFY and CDR2 YDVSTARD (reference sequence).

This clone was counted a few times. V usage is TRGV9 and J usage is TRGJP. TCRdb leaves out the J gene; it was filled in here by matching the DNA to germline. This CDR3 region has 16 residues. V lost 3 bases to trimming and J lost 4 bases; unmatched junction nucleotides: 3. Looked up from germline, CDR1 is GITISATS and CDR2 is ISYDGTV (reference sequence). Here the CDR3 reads CALWERQELGKKIKVF. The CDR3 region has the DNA TGTGCCTTGTGGGAGCGCCAAGAGTTGGGCAAAAAAATCAAGGTATTT.

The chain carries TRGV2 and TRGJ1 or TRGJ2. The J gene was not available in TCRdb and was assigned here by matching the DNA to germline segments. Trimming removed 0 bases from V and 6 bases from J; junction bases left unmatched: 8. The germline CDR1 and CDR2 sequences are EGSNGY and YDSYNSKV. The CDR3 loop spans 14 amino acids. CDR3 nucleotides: TGTGCCACCTGGGACGGGACCCACGGTTATAAGAAACTCTTT. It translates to CATWDGTHGYKKLF.

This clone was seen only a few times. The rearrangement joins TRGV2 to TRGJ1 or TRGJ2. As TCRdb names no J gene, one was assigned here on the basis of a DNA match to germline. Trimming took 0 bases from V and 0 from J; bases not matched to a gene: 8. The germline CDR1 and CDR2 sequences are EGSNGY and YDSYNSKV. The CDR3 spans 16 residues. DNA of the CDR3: TGTGCCACCTGGGACGGGCGTGAGTGGAATTATTATAAGAAACTCTTT. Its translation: CATWDGREWNYYKKLF.

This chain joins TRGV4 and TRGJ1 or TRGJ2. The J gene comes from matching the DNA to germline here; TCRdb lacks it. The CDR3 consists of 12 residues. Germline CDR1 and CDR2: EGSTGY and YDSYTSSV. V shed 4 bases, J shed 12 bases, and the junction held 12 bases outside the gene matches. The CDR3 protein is CATWDSSLGKLF. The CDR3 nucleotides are TGTGCCACCTGGGACAGCTCCCTGGGGAAACTCTTT.

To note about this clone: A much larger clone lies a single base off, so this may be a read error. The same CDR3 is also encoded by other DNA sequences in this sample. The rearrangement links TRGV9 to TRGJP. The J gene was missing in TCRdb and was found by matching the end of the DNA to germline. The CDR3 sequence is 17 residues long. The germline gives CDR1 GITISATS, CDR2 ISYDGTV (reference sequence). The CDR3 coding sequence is TGCGCCTTGTGGGAGGTGCCGCAAGAGTTGGGCAAAAAAATCAAGGTATTT. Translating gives CALWEVPQELGKKIKVF.

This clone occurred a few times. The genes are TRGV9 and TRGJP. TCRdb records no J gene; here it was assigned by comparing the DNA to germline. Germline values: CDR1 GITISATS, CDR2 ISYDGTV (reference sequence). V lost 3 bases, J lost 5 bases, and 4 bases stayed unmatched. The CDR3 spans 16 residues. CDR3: CALWELEELGKKIKVF. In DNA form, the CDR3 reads TGTGCCTTGTGGGAGTTAGAAGAGTTGGGCAAAAAAATCAAGGTATTT.

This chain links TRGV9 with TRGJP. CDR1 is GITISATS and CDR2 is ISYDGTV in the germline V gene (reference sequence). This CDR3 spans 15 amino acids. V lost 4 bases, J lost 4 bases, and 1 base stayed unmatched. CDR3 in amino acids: CALWDQELGKKIKVF. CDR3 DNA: TGTGCCTTGTGGGATCAAGAGTTGGGCAAAAAAATCAAGGTATTT.

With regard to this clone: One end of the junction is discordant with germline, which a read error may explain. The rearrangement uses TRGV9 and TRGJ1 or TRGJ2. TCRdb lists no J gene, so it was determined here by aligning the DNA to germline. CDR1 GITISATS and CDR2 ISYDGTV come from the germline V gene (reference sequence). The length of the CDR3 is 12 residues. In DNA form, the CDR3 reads TGTGCCTGGTGGGAGGTTTATTATGAGAAACTCTTT. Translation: CAWWEVYYEKLF.

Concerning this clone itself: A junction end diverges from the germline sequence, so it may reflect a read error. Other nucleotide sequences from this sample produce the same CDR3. The CDR3 region is CALWEVKELGKKIKVF. CDR3 in DNA: TGTGCCTTGTGGGAGGTAAAAGAGTTGGGAAAAAAAATCAAGGTATTT. The chain employs TRGV9 and TRGJP. TCRdb supplies no J gene; here it was assigned by aligning the nucleotide sequence to germline. CDR3 length equals 16 residues. From germline, CDR1 is GITISATS and CDR2 ISYDGTV (reference sequence).

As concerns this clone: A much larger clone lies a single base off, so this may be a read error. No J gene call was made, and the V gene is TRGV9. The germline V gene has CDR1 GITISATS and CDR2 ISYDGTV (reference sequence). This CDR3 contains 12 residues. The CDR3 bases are TGTGCCTTGTGGGAGGTTTATTATAATAAACTCTTT. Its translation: CALWEVYYNKLF.

Written as DNA, the CDR3 is TGTGCCACCTGGGACCACGCCTGTAAGAAACTCTTT. This sequence encodes CATWDHACKKLF. This chain connects TRGV4 to TRGJ1 or TRGJ2. The CDR3 consists of 12 residues. Germline CDR1 is EGSTGY and CDR2 is YDSYTSSV. V dropped 4 bases and J dropped 9; count of bases not matched to a gene: 9.